This T cell receptor (beta chain) was profiled in a study of OX40 agonist ivuxolimab in advanced cancers. Across the whole study: Aged roughly 23 to 79 with a mean of approximately 57 years, they were less than 90% male. Under the entry rules, prior anti-PD-1, anti-PD-L1 or anti-CTLA-4 therapy was allowed, and 40% had some.

V was clipped by 5 bases and J by 10 bases, with 12 bases between them. CDR1 and CDR2 (germline): SEHNR, FQNEAQ (reference sequence). The CDR3 spans 12 residues. Findings and caveats of the study: The study observed clonal expansion of CD4+ and CD8+ blood T cells by week 6 at 0.1 to 3.0 mg/kg. Among the lowest levels of clonal expansion were found in partial responders at 0.1-3.0 mg/kg.

About this clone itself: Its antigen is not known.

Assay used: immunoSEQ multiplex PCR; TCRdb lists only in-frame clones, some missing. The table lists around 48,000 clones, under 85% of them singletons. The source was CD4+ or CD8+ T cells sorted from blood, collected in a trial of the OX40 agonist ivuxolimab. V gene TRBV7-9 combines with J gene TRBJ2-1, with D perhaps assigned TRBD1 or TRBD2 (5 bases each). The clonotype comes from an adult with an advanced solid tumor such as melanoma, head and neck, liver or kidney cancer. The CDR3 here is CASSIGTDEQFF. In nucleotides, the CDR3 is TGTGCCAGCAGCATCGGGACGGACGAGCAGTTCTTC.